This T cell receptor (beta chain) was captured by sequencing in a study of T cells in narcolepsy. Whole-study results and caveats: HCRT-specific and TRIB2-specific autoreactive clonotypes appeared among same-patient CSF and blood CD4+ clonotypes.

Using immunoSEQ multiplex PCR, the repertoire was profiled, and TCRdb retains in-frame clones only, with some absent. The sample shows 25,000 to 30,000 clones, around three quarters of them seen only once. The V and J ends lost 6 bases and 1 base respectively, with 13 bases between them. Germline CDR1 reads SEHNR; CDR2 reads FQNEAQ (reference sequence). The CDR3 has 15 residues. As regards this clone: Its specificity is unknown.

The sequencing input was CD45RA- memory CD4+ T cells from PBMCs. The origin of this receptor is a human donor with narcolepsy. The rearrangement joins TRBV7-9 to TRBJ2-1, with D possibly matching TRBD2 (5 bases). CDR3 residues: CASSDRLPSYNEQFF. CDR3 in DNA: TGTGCCAGCAGTGACCGACTACCTTCCTACAATGAGCAGTTCTTC.